This paragraph reports one T cell receptor beta chain. What it recognizes is unknown. The data derive from a study of beta chain features in type 1 diabetes. In germline, CDR1 is MNHEY, CDR2 SVGAGI. This CDR3 is built from 15 residues. Trimming removed 7 bases from V and 1 base from J, with 16 bases in between. Study observations and caveats: Shorter TCRB CDR3s, moderately but significantly so, marked every one of the four CD4+ subsets in Type 1 diabetes patients. Whether TCRB rearrangement is influenced by HLA type went unresolved here.

Sequenced material consisted of expressed TCRB transcripts (all of the isolated RNA was reverse transcribed). Sequencing was performed with immunoSEQ multiplex PCR; in TCRdb, only in-frame clones are kept and a portion is missing. The table has about 370,000 clones, roughly 9.8% seen once. Sequenced material: central memory CD4+ T cells from blood. This chain links TRBV6-5 with TRBJ1-1; the D gene is possibly TRBD1 (5 bases). This TCR was sampled from a young man with type 1 diabetes. Written as DNA, the CDR3 is TGTGCCAGCATTCCGTGGGAGGGGCCGAACACTGAAGCTTTCTTT. This sequence encodes CASIPWEGPNTEAFF.